This TCR beta chain originates from a study of blood T cell repertoires in COVID-19 (dated by TCRdb to the early 2020s). For the study in its entirety: The collaborator samples originated in the United States, Italy and Spain and spanned the acute and convalescent phases of COVID-19. The repertoires were made available in a free public database intended to serve as a resource for research on the immune response to SARS-CoV-2. Where available, HLA class I and class II types were taken from metadata supplied by the sample provider and were not determined by assay-based typing. Deeply sampled blood TCRbeta repertoires from subjects exposed to, actively infected with, or recovered from COVID-19 were included in the dataset. A de-identified subject ID, COVID-19 status, age in years and sex were almost always included in the sample metadata. The prospective study material was composed of cDNA or gDNA derived from T cells, B-cell-depleted T cells, or PBMCs. Samples were obtained from the ongoing ImmuneRACE study (first 160 participants) and from some 1,200 subjects provided by 6 global collaborators.

TCRbeta CDR3 regions were amplified from genomic DNA using the immunoSEQ Assay, a bias-controlled multiplex PCR. Per the authors' processing: Within the assay, amplification of reference gene primers was used to estimate how many nucleated cells each sample contained. Sequence reads were collapsed and filtered to measure the absolute abundance of every unique TCRbeta CDR3 rearrangement. For each sample, productive Simpson clonality was calculated as the square root of Simpson's diversity index across productive rearrangements. Drawn from immuneACCESS, this table holds only the in-frame rearrangements with V and J called that TCRdb kept. Clones are partly lost; checked studies trace under half to an unresolved V gene and leave the rest unexplained. V, J and clone size derive from that table, while D and trimming were established from the DNA sequence. This sample has about 140,000 clones in its table, and 81% of those were observed once. The ten largest clones take up approximately 8% of the sample.

What the authors observed across the whole study: How much clinical and demographic metadata was included differed by source and by participant, and the metadata was provided uncurated.

V is shortened by 3 bases, J by 8 bases, and the region joining them spans 12 bases. Its CDR3 holds 13 amino acids, cysteine through phenylalanine. Solely the CDR3 DNA is kept, with 39 bases framed from the first base. CDR1 and CDR2 (SGHTA, FQGNSA) derive from the germline V gene. On this clone itself: Its cognate antigen has yet to be identified. Nothing much larger sits one base from this clone, and base qualities are not available.

Whole blood was collected in K2EDTA tubes by collaborating institutions according to the institutions' own protocols. For TCRbeta analysis, collaborator samples were shipped as frozen whole blood, as isolated PBMCs, or as DNA extracted from either sample type. The sequence came from a human donor in a cohort sampled during active COVID-19. Sequencing was performed on peripheral blood. The chain is encoded by TRBV7-2 joined to TRBJ2-3; the best D guess is TRBD2, with 5 bases matching. The CDR3 region has the sequence CASSLDRRGTQYF. In nucleotides, the sequence is TGTGCCAGCAGCTTGGACCGACGGGGTACGCAGTATTTT. With the rest looked up from the reference TRBV7-2 and TRBJ2-3 genes rather than sequenced, the full variable domain is GAGVSQSPSNKVTEKGKDVELRCDPISGHTALYWYRQSLGQGLEFLIYFQGNSAPDKSGLPSDRFSAERTGGSVSTLTIQRTQQEDSAVYLCASSLDRRGTQYFGPGTRLTVL.